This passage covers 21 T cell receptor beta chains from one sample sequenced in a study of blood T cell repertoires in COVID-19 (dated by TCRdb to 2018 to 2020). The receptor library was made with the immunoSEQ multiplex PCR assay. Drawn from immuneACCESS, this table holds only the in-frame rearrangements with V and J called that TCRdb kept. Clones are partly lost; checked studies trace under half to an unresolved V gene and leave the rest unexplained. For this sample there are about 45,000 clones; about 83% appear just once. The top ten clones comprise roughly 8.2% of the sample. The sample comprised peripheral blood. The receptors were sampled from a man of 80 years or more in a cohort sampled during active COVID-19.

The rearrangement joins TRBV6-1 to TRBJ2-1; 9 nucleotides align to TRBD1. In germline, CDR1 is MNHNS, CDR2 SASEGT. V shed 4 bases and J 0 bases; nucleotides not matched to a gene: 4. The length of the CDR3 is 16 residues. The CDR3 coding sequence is TGTGCCAGCAGTGGGGACAGGGCAAGCTCCTACAATGAGCAGTTCTTC. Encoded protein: CASSGDRASSYNEQFF.

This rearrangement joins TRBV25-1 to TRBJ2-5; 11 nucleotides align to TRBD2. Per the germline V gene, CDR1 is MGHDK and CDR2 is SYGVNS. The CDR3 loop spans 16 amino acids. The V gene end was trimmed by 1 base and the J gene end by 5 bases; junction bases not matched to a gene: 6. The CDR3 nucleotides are TGTGCCAGCAGTGAATCGGGACTAGCGGTCTCCGAGACCCAGTACTTC. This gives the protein CASSESGLAVSETQYF.

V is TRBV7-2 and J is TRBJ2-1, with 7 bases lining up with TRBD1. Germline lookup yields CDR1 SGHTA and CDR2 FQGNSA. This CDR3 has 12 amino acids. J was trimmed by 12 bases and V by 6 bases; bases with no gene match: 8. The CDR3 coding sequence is TGTGCCAGCAGTTTCTTAGGACAGGTGCAGTTCTTC. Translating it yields CASSFLGQVQFF.

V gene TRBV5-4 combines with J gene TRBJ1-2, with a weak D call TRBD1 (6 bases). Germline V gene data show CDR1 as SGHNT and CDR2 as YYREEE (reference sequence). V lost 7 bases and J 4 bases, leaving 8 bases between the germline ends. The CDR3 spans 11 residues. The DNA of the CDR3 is TGTGCCAGCTCGGACAGCTATGGCTACACCTTC. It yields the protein CASSDSYGYTF.

In DNA, the CDR3 is TGTGCCAGCAGCCGAGGGAGGTGGGGCACAGATACGCAGTATTTT. This gives the protein CASSRGRWGTDTQYF. The chain joins TRBV13 to TRBJ2-3; possibly TRBD2 for D (6 bases). V was shortened by 5 bases and J by 1 base, with 13 bases between the two germline ends. CDR1 is PRHDT, CDR2 FYEKMQ, per germline (reference sequence). There are 15 residues in the CDR3.

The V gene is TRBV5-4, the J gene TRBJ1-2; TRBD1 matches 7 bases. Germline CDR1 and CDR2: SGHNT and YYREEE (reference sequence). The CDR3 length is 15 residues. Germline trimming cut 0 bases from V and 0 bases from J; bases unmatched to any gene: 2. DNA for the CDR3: TGTGCCAGCAGCTTGGTGGGGACAGCTAACTATGGCTACACCTTC. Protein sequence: CASSLVGTANYGYTF.

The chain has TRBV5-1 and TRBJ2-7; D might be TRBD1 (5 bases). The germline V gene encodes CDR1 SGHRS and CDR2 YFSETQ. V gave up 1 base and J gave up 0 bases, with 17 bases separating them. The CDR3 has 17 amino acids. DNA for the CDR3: TGCGCCAGCAGCTTGTCCCTGGGAACAAGGGGCTCCTACGAGCAGTACTTC. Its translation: CASSLSLGTRGSYEQYF.

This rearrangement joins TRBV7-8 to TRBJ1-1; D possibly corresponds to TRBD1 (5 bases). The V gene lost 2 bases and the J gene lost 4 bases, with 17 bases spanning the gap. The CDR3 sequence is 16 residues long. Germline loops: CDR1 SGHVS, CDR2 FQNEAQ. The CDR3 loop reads CASSLRVGGASTEAFF. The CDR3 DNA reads TGTGCCAGCAGCTTAAGAGTCGGGGGAGCGAGCACTGAAGCTTTCTTT.

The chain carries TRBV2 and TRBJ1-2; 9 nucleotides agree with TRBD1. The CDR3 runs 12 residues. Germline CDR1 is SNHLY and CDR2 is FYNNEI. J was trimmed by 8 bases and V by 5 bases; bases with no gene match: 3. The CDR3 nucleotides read TGTGCCAGCAGTTGGGACAGGGACGGCTACACCTTC. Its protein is CASSWDRDGYTF. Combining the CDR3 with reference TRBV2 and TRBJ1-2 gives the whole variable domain EPEVTQTPSHQVTQMGQEVILRCVPISNHLYFYWYRQILGQKVEFLVSFYNNEISEKSEIFDDQFSVERPDGSNFTLKIRSTKLEDSAMYFCASSWDRDGYTFGSGTRLTVV.

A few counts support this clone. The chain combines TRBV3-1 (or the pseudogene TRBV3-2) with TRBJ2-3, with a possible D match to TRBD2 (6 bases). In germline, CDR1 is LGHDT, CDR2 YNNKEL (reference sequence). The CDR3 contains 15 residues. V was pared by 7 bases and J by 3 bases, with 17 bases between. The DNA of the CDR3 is TGTGCCAGCACCCTTACGGGGGTTGGGACAGATACGCAGTATTTT. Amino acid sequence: CASTLTGVGTDTQYF.

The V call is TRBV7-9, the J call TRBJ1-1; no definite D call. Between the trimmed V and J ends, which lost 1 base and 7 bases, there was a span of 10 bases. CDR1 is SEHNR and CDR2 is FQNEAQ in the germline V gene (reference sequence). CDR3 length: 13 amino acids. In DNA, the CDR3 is TGTGCCAGCAGCTTAGGATACGGGAATGAAGCTTTCTTT. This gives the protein CASSLGYGNEAFF.

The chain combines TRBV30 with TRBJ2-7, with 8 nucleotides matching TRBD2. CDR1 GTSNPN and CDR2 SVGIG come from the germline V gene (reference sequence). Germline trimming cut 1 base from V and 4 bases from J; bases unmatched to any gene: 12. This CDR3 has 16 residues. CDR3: CAWSGSSPAGVYEQYF. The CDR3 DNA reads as TGTGCCTGGAGTGGGTCTTCTCCAGCGGGAGTGTACGAGCAGTACTTC.

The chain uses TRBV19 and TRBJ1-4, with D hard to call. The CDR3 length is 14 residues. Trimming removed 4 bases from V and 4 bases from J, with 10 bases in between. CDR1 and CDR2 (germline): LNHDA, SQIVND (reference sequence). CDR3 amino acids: CASSTAGNNEKLFF. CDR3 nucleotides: TGTGCCAGTAGTACGGCGGGAAATAATGAAAAACTGTTTTTT. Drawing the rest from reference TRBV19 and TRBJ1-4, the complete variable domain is DGGITQSPKYLFRKEGQNVTLSCEQNLNHDAMYWYRQDPGQGLRLIYYSQIVNDFQKGDIAEGYSVSREKKESFPLTVTSAQKNPTAFYLCASSTAGNNEKLFFGSGTQLSVL.

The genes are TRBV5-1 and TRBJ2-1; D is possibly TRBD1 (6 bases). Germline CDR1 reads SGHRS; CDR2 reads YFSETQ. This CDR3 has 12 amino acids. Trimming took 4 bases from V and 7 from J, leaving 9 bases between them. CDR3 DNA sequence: TGCGCCAGCAGCCCTCAGGGGAATGAGCAGTTCTTC. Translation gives CASSPQGNEQFF.

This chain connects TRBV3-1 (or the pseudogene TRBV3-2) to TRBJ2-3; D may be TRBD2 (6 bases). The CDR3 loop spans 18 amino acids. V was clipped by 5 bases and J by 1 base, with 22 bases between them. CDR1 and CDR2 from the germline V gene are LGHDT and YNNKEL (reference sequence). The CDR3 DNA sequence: TGTGCCAGCAGCAGGAAGGTTAGCGGTGTGCCCGGCACAGATACGCAGTATTTT. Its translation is CASSRKVSGVPGTDTQYF.

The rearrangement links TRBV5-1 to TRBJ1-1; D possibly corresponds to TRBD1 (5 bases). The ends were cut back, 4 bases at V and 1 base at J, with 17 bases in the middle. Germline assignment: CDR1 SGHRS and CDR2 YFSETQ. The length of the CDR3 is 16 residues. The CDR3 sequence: CASSPLGGYTNTEAFF. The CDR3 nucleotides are TGCGCCAGCAGCCCCTTGGGGGGGTATACGAACACTGAAGCTTTCTTT.

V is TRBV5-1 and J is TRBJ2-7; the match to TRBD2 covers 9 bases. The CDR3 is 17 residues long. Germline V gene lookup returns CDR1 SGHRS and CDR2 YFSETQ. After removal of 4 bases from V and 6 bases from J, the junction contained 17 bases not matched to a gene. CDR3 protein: CASSRGTSGRARGEQYF. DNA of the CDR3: TGCGCCAGCAGCCGCGGAACTAGCGGGCGGGCTCGGGGCGAGCAGTACTTC.

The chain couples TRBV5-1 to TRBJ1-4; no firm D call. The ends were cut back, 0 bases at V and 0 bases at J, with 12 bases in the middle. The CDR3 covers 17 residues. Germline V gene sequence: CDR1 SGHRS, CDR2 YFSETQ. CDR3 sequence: CASSLGGVGATNEKLFF. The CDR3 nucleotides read TGCGCCAGCAGCTTGGGGGGAGTGGGTGCAACTAATGAAAAACTGTTTTTT.

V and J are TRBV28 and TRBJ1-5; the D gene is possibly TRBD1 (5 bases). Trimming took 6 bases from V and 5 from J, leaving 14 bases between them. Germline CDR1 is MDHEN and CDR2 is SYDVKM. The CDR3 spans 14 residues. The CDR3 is CASSWTLGDQPQHF. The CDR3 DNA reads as TGTGCCAGCAGCTGGACACTGGGCGATCAGCCCCAGCATTTT.

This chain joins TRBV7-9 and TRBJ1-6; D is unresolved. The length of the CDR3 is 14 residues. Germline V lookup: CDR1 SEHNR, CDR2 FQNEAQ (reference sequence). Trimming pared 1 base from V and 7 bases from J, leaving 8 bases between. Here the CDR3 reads CASSLGLQNSPLHF. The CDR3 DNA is TGTGCCAGCAGCTTAGGTCTACAGAATTCACCCCTCCACTTT.

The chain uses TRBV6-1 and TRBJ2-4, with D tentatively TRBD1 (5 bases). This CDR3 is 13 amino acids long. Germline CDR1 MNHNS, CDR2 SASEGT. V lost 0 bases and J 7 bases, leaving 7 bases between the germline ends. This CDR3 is CASSEAWGNIQYF. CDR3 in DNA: TGTGCCAGCAGTGAAGCCTGGGGCAACATTCAGTACTTC.